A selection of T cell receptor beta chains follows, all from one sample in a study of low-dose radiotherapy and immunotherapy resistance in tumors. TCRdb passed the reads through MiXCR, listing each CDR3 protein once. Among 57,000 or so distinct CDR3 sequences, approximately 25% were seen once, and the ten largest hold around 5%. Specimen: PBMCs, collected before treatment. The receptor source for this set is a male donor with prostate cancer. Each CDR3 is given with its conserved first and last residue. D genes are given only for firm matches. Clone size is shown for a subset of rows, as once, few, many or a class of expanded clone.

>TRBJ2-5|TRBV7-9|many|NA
CASSFGGAYQETQYF
TGTGCCAGCAGCTTCGGCGGAGCTTACCAAGAGACCCAGTACTTC
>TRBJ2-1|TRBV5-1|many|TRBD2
CASSSSGAGVNEQFF
TGCGCCAGCAGCTCCTCCGGAGCGGGAGTTAATGAGCAGTTCTTC
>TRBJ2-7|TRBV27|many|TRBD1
CASSLFTGGYEQYF
TGTGCCAGCAGTTTATTTACAGGGGGCTACGAGCAGTACTTC
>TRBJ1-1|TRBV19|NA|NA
CASTPQTWGNTEAFF
TGTGCCAGTACCCCCCAGACGTGGGGGAACACTGAAGCTTTCTTT
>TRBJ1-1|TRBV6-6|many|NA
CASSPPLGRILNTEAFF
TGTGCCAGCAGCCCCCCCCTCGGACGGATACTGAACACTGAAGCTTTCTTT
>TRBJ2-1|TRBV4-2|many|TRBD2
CASSQDPGLAGGWFF
TGTGCCAGCAGCCAAGACCCCGGACTAGCCGGTGGTTGGTTCTTC
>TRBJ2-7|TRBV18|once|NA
CASSPLGGVSHEQYF
TGTGCCAGCTCACCATTAGGCGGGGTCTCCCACGAGCAGTACTTC
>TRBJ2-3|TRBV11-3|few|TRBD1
CASSQGQGAITDTQYF
TGTGCCAGCAGCCAGGGCCAGGGGGCGATCACAGATACGCAGTATTTT
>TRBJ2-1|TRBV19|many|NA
CASAERRTSSYNEQFF
TGTGCCAGTGCCGAAAGGAGGACGAGCTCCTACAATGAGCAGTTCTTC
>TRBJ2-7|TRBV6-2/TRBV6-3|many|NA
CASSYSGSATYEQYF
TGTGCCAGCAGTTACTCAGGGAGCGCTACCTACGAGCAGTACTTC
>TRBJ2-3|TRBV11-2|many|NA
CASSFDRDTQYF
TGTGCCAGCAGCTTCGACCGAGATACGCAGTATTTT
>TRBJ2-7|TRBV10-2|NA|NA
CAPQGPTSYEQYF
TGCGCCCCACAGGGACCGACATCGTACGAGCAGTACTTC
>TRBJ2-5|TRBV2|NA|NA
CASSDGTGKETQYF
TGTGCCAGCAGTGACGGAACAGGGAAAGAGACCCAGTACTTC
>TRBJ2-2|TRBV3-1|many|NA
CASSQERETGELFF
TGTGCCAGCAGCCAAGAGAGGGAAACCGGGGAGCTGTTTTTT
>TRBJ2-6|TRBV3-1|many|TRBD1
CASSQEKGRGSSGANVLTF
TGTGCCAGCAGCCAAGAGAAAGGCAGGGGGTCCTCTGGGGCCAACGTCCTGACTTTC
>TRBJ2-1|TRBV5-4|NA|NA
CASSFYICSARDHGMISYNEQFF
NA
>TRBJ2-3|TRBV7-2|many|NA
CASGRPATDTQYF
TGTGCCAGCGGCAGACCAGCAACAGATACGCAGTATTTT
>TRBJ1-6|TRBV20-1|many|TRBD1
CSALRETGFHSPLHF
TGCAGTGCCCTACGGGAGACAGGGTTTCATTCACCCCTCCACTTT
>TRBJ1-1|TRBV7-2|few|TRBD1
CASSLTGGFSTEAFF
TGTGCCAGCAGCTTGACAGGGGGATTTTCCACTGAAGCTTTCTTT
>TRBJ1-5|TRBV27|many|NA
CASTSRYSNQPQHF
TGTGCCAGCACCTCGAGGTATAGCAATCAGCCCCAGCATTTT
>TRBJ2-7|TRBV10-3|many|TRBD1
CAIGQDSYEQYF
TGTGCCATAGGACAGGACTCCTACGAGCAGTACTTC
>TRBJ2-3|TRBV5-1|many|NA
CASSMAQGRTTDTQYF
TGCGCCAGCAGCATGGCACAGGGTCGCACCACAGATACGCAGTATTTT
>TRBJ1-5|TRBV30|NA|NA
CAWSVTGLSNQPQHF
TGTGCCTGGAGTGTAACGGGACTTAGCAATCAGCCCCAGCATTTT
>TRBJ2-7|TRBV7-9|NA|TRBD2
CASSPTSGEQYF
TGTGCCAGCAGCCCTACTAGCGGCGAGCAGTACTTC
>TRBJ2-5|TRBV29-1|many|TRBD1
CSVPSDRAQETQYF
TGCAGCGTTCCCTCGGACAGGGCCCAAGAGACCCAGTACTTC
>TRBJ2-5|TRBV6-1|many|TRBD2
CASSPPGGETQYF
TGTGCCAGCAGCCCCCCGGGGGGGGAGACCCAGTACTTC
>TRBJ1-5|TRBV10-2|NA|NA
CASSELYNQPQHF
TGCGCCAGCAGTGAGCTCTACAATCAGCCCCAGCATTTT
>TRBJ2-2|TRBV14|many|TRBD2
CASSPRLAAGTGELFF
TGTGCCAGCAGCCCCCGACTAGCGGCGGGGACCGGGGAGCTGTTTTTT
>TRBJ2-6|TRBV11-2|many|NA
CASRRLFSGANVLTF
TGTGCCAGCAGACGGTTGTTTTCGGGGGCCAACGTCCTGACTTTC
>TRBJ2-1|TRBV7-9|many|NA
CASSSSNEQFF
TGTGCCAGCAGCTCTTCCAATGAGCAGTTCTTC
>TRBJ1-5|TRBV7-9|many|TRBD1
CASSPGTGGPYSNQPQHF
TGTGCCAGCAGCCCCGGGACAGGGGGGCCTTATAGCAATCAGCCCCAGCATTTT
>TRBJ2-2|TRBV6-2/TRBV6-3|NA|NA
CASSYSKAGSNTGELFF
TGTGCCAGCAGTTACTCGAAGGCAGGGTCGAACACCGGGGAGCTGTTTTTT
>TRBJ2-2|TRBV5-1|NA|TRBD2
CASTSGNSNTGELFF
TGCGCCAGCACGAGCGGGAATTCGAACACCGGGGAGCTGTTTTTT
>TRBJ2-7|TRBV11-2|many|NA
CASSLAGTLGGEQYF
TGTGCCAGCAGCTTGGCCGGGACTTTGGGAGGCGAGCAGTACTTC
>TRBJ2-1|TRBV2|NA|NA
CASLEGDRVYNEQFF
TGTGCCAGCCTCGAGGGGGACCGGGTCTACAATGAGCAGTTCTTC
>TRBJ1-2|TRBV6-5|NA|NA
CASSYSIGDGYTF
TGTGCCAGCAGTTACTCGATTGGGGATGGCTACACCTTC
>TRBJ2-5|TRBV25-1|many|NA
CASRPGPQETQYF
TGTGCCAGCAGACCGGGACCTCAAGAGACCCAGTACTTC
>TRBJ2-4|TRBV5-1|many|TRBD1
CASGPSGQGNIQYF
TGCGCCAGCGGCCCCTCGGGACAGGGGAACATTCAGTACTTC
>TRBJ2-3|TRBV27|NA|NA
CASSIAPGQQTQYF
TGTGCCAGTAGTATAGCCCCCGGACAGCAGACGCAGTATTTT
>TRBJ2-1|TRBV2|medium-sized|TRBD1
CASIPGTGGNEQFF
TGTGCCAGCATTCCCGGGACAGGGGGCAATGAGCAGTTCTTC
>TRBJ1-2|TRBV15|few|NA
CATSRPQGIGGYTF
TGTGCCACCAGCAGGCCACAGGGAATTGGCGGCTACACCTTC